This entry lists 23 T cell receptor beta chains sequenced from one sample in a study of T-cell reconstitution after alpha-beta-depleted transplantation in children. Construction of the TCRbeta library involved unique molecular identifiers. TCRdb recomputed calls from the PCR reads with MiXCR, one row per CDR3 protein. The table shows about a million distinct CDR3 sequences, with about 31% occurring only once. The source material was PBMCs, mostly from graft donor cells, sampled 360 days after TCRalphabeta/CD19-depleted stem cell transplant. These receptor sequences come from a boy in the first two years of life who had a stem cell transplant for SCID, so the T cells may come from the graft donor.

V and J are TRBV10-3 and TRBJ2-7; D is undetermined. V was cut by 2 bases and J by 0 bases, with 11 bases left in between. The germline gives CDR1 ENHRY, CDR2 SYGVKD. The CDR3 contains 15 residues. As DNA, the CDR3 is TGTGCCATCAGTGAGCCAGGAAATACCTCCTACGAGCAGTACTTC. Translated, it gives CAISEPGNTSYEQYF.

This clonotype was seen a handful of times. This chain links TRBV3-1 with TRBJ2-7, with TRBD1 as a possible D gene (5 bases). V was cut by 5 bases and J by 0 bases, with 14 bases left in between. Germline values: CDR1 LGHDT, CDR2 YNNKEL (reference sequence). CDR3 length: 15 residues. CDR3 DNA sequence: TGTGCCAGCAGCGCCCGCTCCACAGGCTCCTACGAGCAGTACTTC. It translates to CASSARSTGSYEQYF.

This clonotype was seen only a few times. The chain is built from TRBV20-1 and TRBJ2-6; weak D call: TRBD2 (5 bases). V was trimmed by 6 bases and J by 4 bases, leaving 13 bases between them. Germline V gene data show CDR1 as DFQATT and CDR2 as SNEGSKA (reference sequence). This CDR3 spans 14 amino acids. CDR3 nucleotide sequence: TGCAGTGCCAGGAGCGGCTTAGGGGCCAACGTCCTGACTTTC. It yields the protein CSARSGLGANVLTF.

The chain has TRBV12-3 or TRBV12-4 and TRBJ2-1; no definite D call. V was trimmed by 6 bases and J by 6 bases, leaving 15 bases between them. The CDR3 covers 14 residues. CDR3 loop: CASRVQVWGNEQFF. The DNA of the CDR3 is TGTGCCAGCAGGGTGCAGGTTTGGGGCAATGAGCAGTTCTTC.

This clonotype was picked up many times. The chain combines TRBV2 with TRBJ2-7; D not resolved. This CDR3 contains 11 residues. The V gene's germline CDR1 is SNHLY and CDR2 FYNNEI. Trimming took 6 bases from V and 3 from J, leaving 6 bases between them. For the CDR3, the DNA is TGTGCCAGCAGCACATACTACGAGCAGTACTTC. Its translation is CASSTYYEQYF.

This clonotype occurred many times. The chain has TRBV5-1 and TRBJ2-3; D might be TRBD1 (5 bases). This CDR3 is 15 amino acids long. Trimming left V 0 bases short and J 6 bases short, with 14 bases between. CDR1 SGHRS and CDR2 YFSETQ come from the germline V gene. The CDR3 region is CASSLGGSPRDTQYF. As DNA, the CDR3 is TGCGCCAGCAGCTTGGGGGGCTCGCCGCGGGATACGCAGTATTTT.

V usage is TRBV20-1 and J usage is TRBJ2-3; the D is unclear. CDR1 is DFQATT, CDR2 SNEGSKA, per germline (reference sequence). Trimming took 2 bases from V and 5 from J, leaving 5 bases between them. The CDR3 covers 11 residues. The CDR3 sequence is CSARPKDTQYF. CDR3 nucleotides: TGCAGTGCTAGACCGAAAGATACGCAGTATTTT.

This chain connects TRBV12-3 or TRBV12-4 to TRBJ1-3; D unresolved. Trimming took 3 bases from V and 0 from J, leaving 15 bases between them. CDR3 length: 17 amino acids. CDR3 in amino acids: CASSLSPFSRSGNTIYF. The CDR3 DNA reads TGTGCCAGCAGTTTGTCCCCGTTCTCGCGCTCTGGAAACACCATATATTTT.

This chain links TRBV20-1 with TRBJ2-1, with D perhaps TRBD1 (6 bases). The germline V gene has CDR1 DFQATT and CDR2 SNEGSKA (reference sequence). This CDR3 spans 13 amino acids. Trimming took 2 bases from V and 9 from J, leaving 14 bases between them. The CDR3 DNA follows: TGCAGTGCTAGAAACATACAGGGAACTGAGCAGTTCTTC. Its translation is CSARNIQGTEQFF.

The V call is TRBV20-1, the J call TRBJ2-4; 7 nucleotides match TRBD2. Trimming removed 6 bases from V and 3 bases from J; junction bases left unmatched: 5. The germline CDR1 and CDR2 sequences are DFQATT and SNEGSKA (reference sequence). This CDR3 spans 13 amino acids. The CDR3 spells CSARGVGKNIQYF. Here the CDR3 DNA reads TGCAGTGCCCGGGGGGTAGGCAAAAACATTCAGTACTTC.

The V and J genes are TRBV29-1 and TRBJ1-5; D unresolved. V lost 5 bases, J lost 0 bases, and 5 bases lay in between. The CDR3 spans 12 residues. The germline V gene encodes CDR1 SQVTM and CDR2 ANQGSEA. CDR3 DNA sequence: TGCAGCGTTTTAGATAGCAATCAGCCCCAGCATTTT. Its translation: CSVLDSNQPQHF.

The V call is TRBV6-1, the J call TRBJ2-1; TRBD1 aligns across 12 bases. Germline lookup yields CDR1 MNHNS and CDR2 SASEGT. After removal of 6 bases from V and 1 base from J, the junction contained 4 bases not matched to a gene. This CDR3 is 16 amino acids long. In DNA, the CDR3 is TGTGCCAGCAGAGGGGGACAGGGGGCTTCCTACAATGAGCAGTTCTTC. It specifies CASRGGQGASYNEQFF.

The chain links TRBV2 to TRBJ2-1; no definite D call. V was trimmed by 8 bases and J by 5 bases, leaving 28 bases between them. The CDR3 length is 18 residues. The germline V gene encodes CDR1 SNHLY and CDR2 FYNNEI. CDR3 loop: CASWMKDVTLERNNEQFF. DNA for the CDR3: TGTGCCAGCTGGATGAAGGACGTAACCCTCGAGAGAAACAATGAGCAGTTCTTC.

The chain employs TRBV5-6 and TRBJ1-1, with unresolved D. Germline V gene data show CDR1 as SGHDT and CDR2 as YYEEEE. This CDR3 is 16 amino acids long. V lost 1 base to trimming and J lost 3 bases, with 16 bases between them. CDR3 amino acids: CASSLRKGREYTEAFF. The CDR3 DNA reads TGTGCCAGCAGCTTGCGGAAGGGTAGAGAGTACACTGAAGCTTTCTTT.

This clonotype was recorded many times. The chain recombines TRBV28 with TRBJ2-1; unclear D gene. CDR1 MDHEN and CDR2 SYDVKM come from the germline V gene. Trimming stripped 1 base from V and 5 bases from J, with 6 bases between. This CDR3 is built from 13 residues. CDR3 nucleotides: TGTGCCAGCAGTTTATTGGGAAACAATGAGCAGTTCTTC. Encoded protein: CASSLLGNNEQFF.

In DNA form, the CDR3 reads TGCAGTGCTAGAGATCCCGACTATGGCTACACCTTC. Its translation is CSARDPDYGYTF. The J gene is TRBJ1-2, the V gene TRBV20-1; no reliable D call. The CDR3 spans 12 residues. V lost 0 bases to trimming and J lost 3 bases, with 5 bases between them. CDR1 and CDR2 (germline): DFQATT, SNEGSKA (reference sequence).

This sequence joins TRBV12-3 or TRBV12-4 and TRBJ1-5; TRBD1 aligns across 8 bases. V shed 5 bases, J shed 4 bases, and the junction held 10 bases outside the gene matches. CDR3 length: 16 residues. CDR3 amino acids: CASSASGTGRNQPQHF. CDR3 nucleotide sequence: TGTGCCAGCAGTGCCTCCGGGACAGGTCGAAATCAGCCCCAGCATTTT.

The table lists this clonotype with a few counts. The rearrangement joins TRBV5-1 to TRBJ2-6, with 9 nucleotides matching TRBD1. Trimming cost V 0 bases and J 0 bases; bases outside gene matches: 4. The CDR3 runs 18 residues. Germline V gene sequence: CDR1 SGHRS, CDR2 YFSETQ. The CDR3 loop reads CASSLAPTGGSGANVLTF. CDR3 bases: TGCGCCAGCAGCTTGGCCCCGACAGGGGGCTCTGGGGCCAACGTCCTGACTTTC.

V usage is TRBV7-2 and J usage is TRBJ2-7; TRBD1 might be the D (8 bases). This CDR3 spans 14 amino acids. With 7 bases removed from V and 2 bases from J, the gap between germline ends came to 15 bases. Germline CDR1 SGHTA, CDR2 FQGNSA. The CDR3 loop reads CASTNRGGPYEQYF. The CDR3 nucleotides read TGTGCCAGCACCAACAGGGGGGGACCCTACGAGCAGTACTTC.

The chain has TRBV28 and TRBJ1-2, with TRBD1 matching over 10 bases. Germline V lookup: CDR1 MDHEN, CDR2 SYDVKM. CDR3 length: 15 amino acids. The J segment lost 7 bases and the V segment lost 4 bases, leaving 9 bases of the junction unmatched. CDR3 loop: CASSSVDRGRTGYTF. CDR3 nucleotides: TGTGCCAGCAGTTCAGTCGACAGGGGGCGTACTGGCTACACCTTC.

The chain couples TRBV5-1 to TRBJ1-4; D is uncertain. This CDR3 spans 17 amino acids. Germline V lookup: CDR1 SGHRS, CDR2 YFSETQ. The V and J ends lost 5 bases and 8 bases respectively, with 25 bases between them. Here the CDR3 DNA reads TGCGCCAGCAGTTTCTTGGCCCCAGACACAATGGAGGAAAAACTGTTTTTT. It encodes CASSFLAPDTMEEKLFF.

The J gene is TRBJ2-1, the V gene TRBV4-1; D is unclear. V lost 1 base and J lost 6, with 13 bases in between. The CDR3 extends over 15 amino acids. Germline CDR1 MGHRA, CDR2 YSYEKL. The CDR3 nucleotides read TGCGCCAGCAGCCAAGCTGGGTCTAACGCCAATGAGCAGTTCTTC. Translated, it gives CASSQAGSNANEQFF.

V usage is TRBV27 and J usage is TRBJ2-4; D gene unclear. This CDR3 region has 13 residues. V lost 0 bases to trimming and J lost 0 bases, with 0 bases between them. Germline lookup yields CDR1 MNHEY and CDR2 SMNVEV (reference sequence). This chain's CDR3 is CASSLSAKNIQYF. DNA of the CDR3: TGTGCCAGCAGTTTATCAGCCAAAAACATTCAGTACTTC.